This T cell receptor (beta chain) was observed in a study of T cell responses to AZD1222 COVID-19 vaccine. The study's findings and limits: Baseline serostatus was positive in only a handful of AZD1222 recipients. Reports indicate that nearly half of spike-specific TCRs are directed at unmutated variant regions. Two AZD1222 doses significantly raised spike-specific TCR breadth and depth over controls. White British donors predominated, females outnumbered males, and clonal diversity was possibly underestimated.

For this clone: The antigen is not known.

Data came from immunoSEQ multiplex PCR; TCRdb stores just in-frame clones and leaves some out. The table has fewer than 200,000 clones, around 94% seen once. This CDR3 region has 17 residues. Germline V gene data show CDR1 as SGHRS and CDR2 as YFSETQ. V shed 0 bases and J shed 5 bases, with 15 bases lying between them. Source: peripheral blood, taken 28 days after the second dose of the MenACWY control vaccine. The rearrangement uses TRBV5-1 and TRBJ1-6; D not certain. The TCR was taken from an adult who received the MenACWY meningococcal vaccine as a control. CDR3 loop: CASSLVAGSENNSPLHF. CDR3 sequence (DNA): TGCGCCAGCAGCTTGGTCGCGGGGTCGGAGAATAATTCACCCCTCCACTTT.